The clone carrying this T cell receptor beta chain has just a few counts. This entry comes from a study of early T cells in non-severe SARS-CoV-2 infection. Germline values: CDR1 LGHDT, CDR2 YNNKEL (reference sequence). The CDR3 length is 15 residues. J was trimmed by 7 bases and V by 4 bases; bases with no gene match: 8. Individual cDNA molecules carried attached unique molecular identifiers. Via MiXCR, TCRdb re-called the 5' RACE reads, giving one row per CDR3 protein. Of some 38,000 distinct CDR3 sequences in the sample, about 3.9% are singletons; the top ten hold about 9.1%. Sequencing was performed on whole blood. The J gene is TRBJ2-1, the V gene TRBV3-1, with TRBD2 identical over 9 bases. The TCR originated in an adult who was a healthcare worker with PCR-confirmed SARS-CoV-2 infection or an uninfected control (not recorded which). As DNA, the CDR3 is TGTGCCAGCAGCCCCAGGGCTAGCGGGGTGAATGAGCAGTTCTTC. It specifies CASSPRASGVNEQFF.